The following is a T cell receptor beta chain sequence with its context. The data are from a study of T cell responses to AZD1222 COVID-19 vaccine. Germline-derived CDR1 and CDR2 are LNHNV and YYDKDF (reference sequence). V was pared by 0 bases and J by 4 bases, with 13 bases between. The CDR3 spans 15 residues. TCRdb's table, derived via immunoSEQ multiplex PCR, lists solely in-frame clones and lacks some. Of under 300,000 clones listed, 90% to 95% are singletons. The specimen was peripheral blood, collected on day 0 of AZD1222 vaccination. The TCR sequence derives from an adult in good health. V and J are TRBV15 and TRBJ2-7, with a possible D match to TRBD2 (6 bases). CDR3 DNA sequence: TGTGCCACCAGCAGAGATAGGGGCGGGATATACGAGCAGTACTTC. Encoded protein: CATSRDRGGIYEQYF.